This T cell receptor (beta chain) was observed in a study of blood T cell repertoires in COVID-19. Study-wide context: From the United States, Italy and Spain came samples of acute and convalescent COVID-19. T cells, B-cell-depleted T cells, or PBMCs provided the cDNA or gDNA that served as material.

Authors' processing steps: Researchers report that nucleated cell counts were estimated from reference gene primer amplification. Libraries were prepared by immunoSEQ multiplex PCR; TCRdb keeps only in-frame clonotypes and omits some of them. D and trimming were read from the DNA, whereas the V and J calls and clone size are those reported in that table. The repertoire has 150,000 or so clones, around 85% of them found once; the top ten carry over 4.5%. Material for sequencing was peripheral blood. This TCR was recovered from a human donor in a cohort sampled during active COVID-19.

The CDR3 sequence is CASSGTGQANEQFF. CDR3 nucleotide sequence: TGCGCCAGCAGCGGAACGGGACAGGCCAATGAGCAGTTCTTC. The rearrangement uses TRBV5-1 and TRBJ2-1, with 8 positions matching TRBD1. J lost 6 bases, V lost 4 bases, and 6 bases had no gene match. Germline loops: CDR1 SGHRS, CDR2 YFSETQ. This CDR3 has 14 residues.